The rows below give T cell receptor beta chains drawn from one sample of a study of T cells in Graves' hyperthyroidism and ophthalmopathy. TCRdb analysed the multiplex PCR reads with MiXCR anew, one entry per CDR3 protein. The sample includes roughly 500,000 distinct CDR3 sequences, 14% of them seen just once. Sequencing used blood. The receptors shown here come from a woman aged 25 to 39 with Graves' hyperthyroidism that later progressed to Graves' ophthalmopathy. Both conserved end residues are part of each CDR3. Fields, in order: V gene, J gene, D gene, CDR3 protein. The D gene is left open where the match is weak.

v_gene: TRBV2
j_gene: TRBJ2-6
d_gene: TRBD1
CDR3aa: CASSVDQGAGANVLTF

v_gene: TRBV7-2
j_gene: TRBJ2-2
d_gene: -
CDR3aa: CASSLVTDLGELFF

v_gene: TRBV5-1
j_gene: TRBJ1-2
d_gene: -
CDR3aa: CASSLDRDNYGYTF

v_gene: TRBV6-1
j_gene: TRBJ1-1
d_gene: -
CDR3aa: CASRRTPGPDEAFF

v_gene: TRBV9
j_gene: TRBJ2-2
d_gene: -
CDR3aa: CASSPGTGDAPGELFF

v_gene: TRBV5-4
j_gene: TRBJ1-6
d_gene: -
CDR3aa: CASSLGGVFNSPLHF

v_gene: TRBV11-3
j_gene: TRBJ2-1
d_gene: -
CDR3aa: CASSVGHLGRDEQFF

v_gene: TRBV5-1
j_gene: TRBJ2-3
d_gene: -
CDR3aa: CASSLVGGRSTDTQYF

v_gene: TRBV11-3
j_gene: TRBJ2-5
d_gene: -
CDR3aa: CASSLRSGLSKETQYF

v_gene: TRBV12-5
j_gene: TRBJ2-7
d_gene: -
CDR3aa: CASGFWYHKQYF

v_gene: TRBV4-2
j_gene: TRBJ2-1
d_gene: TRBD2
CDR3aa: CASSQQDRGATSGIPHEQFF

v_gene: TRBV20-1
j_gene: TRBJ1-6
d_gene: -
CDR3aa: CSAREGHRDSPLHF

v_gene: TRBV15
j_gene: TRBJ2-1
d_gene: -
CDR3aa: CATSRDRPGVAGGNEQFF

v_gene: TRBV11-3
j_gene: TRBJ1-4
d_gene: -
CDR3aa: CASSLTSATNEKLFF

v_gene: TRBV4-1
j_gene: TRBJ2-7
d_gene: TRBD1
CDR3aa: CASSQRAGGGNSYEQYF

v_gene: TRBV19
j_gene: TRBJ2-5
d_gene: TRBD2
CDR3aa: CASSIDPPQAGGRETQYF

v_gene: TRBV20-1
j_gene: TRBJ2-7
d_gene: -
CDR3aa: CSAKLRGSEQMYEQYF

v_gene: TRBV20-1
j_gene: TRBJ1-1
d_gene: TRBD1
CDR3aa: CSAKRGQGMNTEAFF

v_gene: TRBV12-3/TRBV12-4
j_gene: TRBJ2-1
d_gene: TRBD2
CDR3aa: CASDRASGRDEQFF

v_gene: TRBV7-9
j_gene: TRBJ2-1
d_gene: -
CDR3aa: CASLISVSYNEQFF

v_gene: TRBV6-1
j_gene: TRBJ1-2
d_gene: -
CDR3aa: CASTRLGQLVGGYTF

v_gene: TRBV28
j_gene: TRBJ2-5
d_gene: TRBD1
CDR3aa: CASTHSEGQGVNF

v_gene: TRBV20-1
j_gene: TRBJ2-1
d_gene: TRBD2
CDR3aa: CSARDRTGGPDEQFF

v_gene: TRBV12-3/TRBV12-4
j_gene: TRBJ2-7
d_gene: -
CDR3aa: CASTSSGTQSYEQYF

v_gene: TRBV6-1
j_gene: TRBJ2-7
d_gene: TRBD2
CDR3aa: CASRSGMVYEQYF

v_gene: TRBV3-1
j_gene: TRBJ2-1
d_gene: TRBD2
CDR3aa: CASSPGGGRASGLIYNEQFF

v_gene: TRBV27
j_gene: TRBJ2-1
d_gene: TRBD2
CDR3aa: CASRLAGGKDEQFF

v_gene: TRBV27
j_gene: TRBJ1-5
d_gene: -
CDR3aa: CASTSRGYSNQPQHF

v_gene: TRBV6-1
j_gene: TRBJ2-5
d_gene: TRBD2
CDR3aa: CASSPAGSGSPGETQYF

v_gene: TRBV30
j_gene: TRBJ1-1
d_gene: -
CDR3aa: CAYLRGTEAFF

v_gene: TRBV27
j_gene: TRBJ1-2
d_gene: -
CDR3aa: CASSLRAGALNTF

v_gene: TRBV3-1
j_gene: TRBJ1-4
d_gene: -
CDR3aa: CASSQDRAGSEKLFF

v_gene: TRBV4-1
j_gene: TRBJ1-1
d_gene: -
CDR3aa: CASSQDRMNTEAFF

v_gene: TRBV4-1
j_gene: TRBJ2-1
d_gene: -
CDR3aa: CANSQDGSSYNEQFF

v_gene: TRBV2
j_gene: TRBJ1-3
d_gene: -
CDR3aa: CASSPGHSGNTIYF

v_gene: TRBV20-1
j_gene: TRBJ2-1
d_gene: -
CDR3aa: CSLPPRRGSDEQFF

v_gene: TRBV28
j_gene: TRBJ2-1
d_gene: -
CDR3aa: CASSTRVEQFF

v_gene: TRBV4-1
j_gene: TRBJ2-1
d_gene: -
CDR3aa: CASSRLGEGPYNEQFF

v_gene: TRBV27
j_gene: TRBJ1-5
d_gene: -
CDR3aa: CASSPRRGNSNQPQHF

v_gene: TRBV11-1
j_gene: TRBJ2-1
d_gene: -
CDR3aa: CASSQVAAPEQFF

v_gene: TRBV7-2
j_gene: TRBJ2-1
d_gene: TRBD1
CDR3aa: CASSIGQGSHNEQFF

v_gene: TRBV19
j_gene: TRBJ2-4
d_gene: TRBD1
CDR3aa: CASRSGGRNIQYF

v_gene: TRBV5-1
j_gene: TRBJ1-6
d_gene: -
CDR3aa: CASSSVPGGNSPLHF

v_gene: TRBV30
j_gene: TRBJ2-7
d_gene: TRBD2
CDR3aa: CAWSRLAGGYEQYF

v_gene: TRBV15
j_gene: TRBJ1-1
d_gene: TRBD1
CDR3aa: CATGDRGFGAFF

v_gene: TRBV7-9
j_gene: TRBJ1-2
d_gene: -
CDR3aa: CASSLGGASYGYTF

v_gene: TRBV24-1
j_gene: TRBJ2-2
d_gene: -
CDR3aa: CATSGLPGRAGELFF

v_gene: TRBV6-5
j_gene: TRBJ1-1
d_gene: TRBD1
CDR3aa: CASSYTGQGNTEAFF